The present entry profiles one T cell receptor beta chain with its context. The germline gene is not matched at one end of the junction; a read error may be the cause. This sample stems from a study of blood T cell repertoires in COVID-19. For the study at large: Sources were T cells, B-cell-depleted T cells, or PBMCs; the material itself was cDNA or gDNA.

TCRdb keeps only in-frame clones here, not all; method: immunoSEQ multiplex PCR. The top ten hold 6.2% of the sample, which has a few hundred thousand clones, 80% to 90% seen once. The CDR3 is 15 amino acids. Germline assignment: CDR1 SSHAT and CDR2 FNYEAQ (reference sequence). This TCR came from a man aged 55 to 70 with acute or convalescent COVID-19. The rearrangement joins TRBV7-7 to TRBJ2-5, with 9 nucleotides matching TRBD2. What was sequenced was peripheral blood. For the CDR3, the DNA is TGTGCTAGCAGTCCCTTTAGCGGGAGCTCGGAGACCCAGTACTTC. This encodes CASSPFSGSSETQYF.